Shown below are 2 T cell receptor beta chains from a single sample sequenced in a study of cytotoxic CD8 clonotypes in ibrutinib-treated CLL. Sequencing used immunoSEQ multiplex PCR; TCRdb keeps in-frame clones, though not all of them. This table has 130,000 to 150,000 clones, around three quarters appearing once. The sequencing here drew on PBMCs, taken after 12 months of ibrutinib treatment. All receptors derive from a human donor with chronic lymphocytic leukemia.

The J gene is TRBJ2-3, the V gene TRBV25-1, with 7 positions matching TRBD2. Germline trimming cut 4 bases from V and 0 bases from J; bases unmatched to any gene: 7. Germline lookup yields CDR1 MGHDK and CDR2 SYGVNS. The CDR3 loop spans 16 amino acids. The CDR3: CASSGPTSASTDTQYF. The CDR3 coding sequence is TGTGCCAGCAGTGGACCCACTAGCGCGAGCACAGATACGCAGTATTTT.

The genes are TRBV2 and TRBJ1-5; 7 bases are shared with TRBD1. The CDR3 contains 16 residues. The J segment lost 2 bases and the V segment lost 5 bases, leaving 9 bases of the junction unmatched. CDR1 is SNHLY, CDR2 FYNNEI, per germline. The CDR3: CASSKMTGSGNQPQHF. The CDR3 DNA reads TGTGCCAGCAGTAAAATGACAGGGTCGGGCAATCAGCCCCAGCATTTT.